This paragraph covers one T cell receptor beta chain sequence. No antigen is known for it. Germline CDR1 and CDR2: MNHEY and SMNVEV (reference sequence). The CDR3 consists of 17 residues. V trimming: 5 bases; J trimming: 2 bases; junction bases outside the gene matches: 11. The entry originates in a study of cytomegalovirus exposure and HLA in healthy donors. With 60 Vbeta and 13 Jbeta primers, the PCR was carried out. Profiling relied on immunoSEQ multiplex PCR, and the TCRdb table lists in-frame clones only, not all of them. The table lists 180,000 or so clones, 82% of them singletons. Study-level results: Later examination showed HLA-associated TCR beta chains had greater clonal expansion than equally common others.

The source material was PBMCs. This chain links TRBV27 with TRBJ2-4; TRBD2 matches at 8 bases. The clonotype was recovered from a boy aged 2 to 9 in good health and CMV-seronegative. CDR3 sequence: CASSLRPGTRSKNIQYF. The DNA of the CDR3 is TGTGCCAGCAGTCTCCGCCCGGGGACTAGATCCAAAAACATTCAGTACTTC.